The subject of this entry is one T cell receptor beta chain. Its antigen is currently not known. No much larger clone is present one base from it, and per-base qualities are unavailable. The collaborating institutions used their own protocols to collect whole blood in K2EDTA tubes. Collaborator samples were shipped for TCRbeta analysis as frozen whole blood, isolated PBMCs, or DNA extracted from either sample type. TCRbeta CDR3 regions were amplified from genomic DNA by means of the immunoSEQ Assay, a bias-controlled multiplex PCR. As for how the authors treated the data: The number of nucleated cells in each sample was estimated by amplification of reference gene primers within the assay. To quantify the absolute abundance of each unique TCRbeta CDR3 rearrangement, sequence reads were collapsed and filtered. For each sample, productive Simpson clonality was calculated as the square root of Simpson's diversity index across productive rearrangements. The table was pulled from immuneACCESS by TCRdb, which kept in-frame rearrangements only. Such tables lose some clones; where checked, under half of the loss comes from unresolved V genes, and the rest has no known cause. Clone size and V and J calls were adopted from that table, with D and trimming inferred from the DNA. The sample table shows some 140,000 clones, and around three quarters are seen once. Around 1.7% of the sample is taken by the ten largest.

Unmatched junction bases come to 8, with V trimmed by 5 bases and J by 5 bases. The germline V gene (reference sequence) yields LNHNV for CDR1 and YYDKDF for CDR2. Including cysteine and phenylalanine, the CDR3 has 15 amino acids. The kept DNA is CDR3 alone, 45 bases in frame from the first base. This sample was taken from a study of blood T cell repertoires in COVID-19 (dated by TCRdb to 2020 to 2021). With regard to the full study: Collaborator samples came from the United States, Italy and Spain and covered acute and convalescent phases of COVID-19. A freely available public database, intended as a resource for researchers studying the immune response to SARS-CoV-2, is where the repertoires were released. Where available, HLA class I and class II types were taken from metadata supplied by the sample provider and were not determined by assay-based typing. The prospective study material was composed of cDNA or gDNA derived from T cells, B-cell-depleted T cells, or PBMCs. Deeply sampled blood TCRbeta repertoires from subjects exposed to, actively infected with, or recovered from COVID-19 were included in the dataset. The sample metadata nearly always contained a de-identified subject ID, COVID-19 status, age in years and sex. The samples were drawn from two sources: the first 160 participants of the ongoing ImmuneRACE study, and 1,254 subjects contributed by 6 global collaborators. The research as a whole found: The quantity of clinical and demographic metadata differed by source and by participant and was supplied without curation.

Sequencing used peripheral blood. In this chain, TRBV15 is recombined with TRBJ2-5; TRBD2 agrees with 10 junctional bases. The sequence was obtained from a man older than 75 with acute or convalescent COVID-19. DNA sequence: TGTGCCACCAGCCTCCAGCGGGAGGGTTTTGAGACCCAGTACTTC. It encodes CATSLQREGFETQYF.